One and the same sample provided the 23 T cell receptor beta chains below, sequenced in a study of CD8 T cells in Susac syndrome. Random hexamers were used to reverse transcribe the RNA input (about 0.5 to 1 ug). TCRdb ran MiXCR on the immunoSEQ multiplex PCR reads and lists one entry per CDR3 protein. The sample shows 150,000 to 200,000 distinct CDR3 sequences, 92% of them seen only once. Material for sequencing was CD4+ T cells from PBMCs. These receptors were obtained from a human donor in good health.

The rearrangement uses TRBV11-1 and TRBJ2-6; no clear D. Germline V lookup: CDR1 SGHAT, CDR2 FQDESV (reference sequence). Trimming stripped 3 bases from V and 3 bases from J, with 3 bases between. This CDR3 region has 13 residues. The CDR3 sequence is CASSLLGANVLTF. DNA for the CDR3: TGTGCCAGCAGCTTGCTTGGGGCCAACGTCCTGACTTTC.

The genes are TRBV24-1 and TRBJ2-6, with a possible D match to TRBD2 (5 bases). Trimming stripped 4 bases from V and 1 base from J, with 13 bases between. Germline V gene lookup returns CDR1 KGHDR and CDR2 SFDVKD. The CDR3 has 17 residues. CDR3 nucleotides: TGTGCCACCAGTGACCACGGACTGATTTCTGGGGCCAACGTCCTGACTTTC. Protein: CATSDHGLISGANVLTF.

V is TRBV5-1 and J is TRBJ2-4, with 10 bases fitting TRBD2. With V trimmed by 4 bases and J by 8 bases, 3 bases remained unmatched. CDR1 and CDR2 from the germline V gene are SGHRS and YFSETQ. The CDR3 has 13 residues. CDR3: CASSLAGAHIQYF. CDR3 DNA: TGCGCCAGCAGCCTAGCGGGAGCCCACATTCAGTACTTC.

This chain joins TRBV5-1 and TRBJ2-2; D not resolved. With 0 bases removed from V and 4 bases from J, the gap between germline ends came to 10 bases. The CDR3 is 15 amino acids. The V gene's germline CDR1 is SGHRS and CDR2 YFSETQ. CDR3 amino acids: CASSLEGYGTGELFF. CDR3 coding DNA: TGCGCCAGCAGCTTGGAAGGGTACGGCACCGGGGAGCTGTTTTTT.

The V and J genes are TRBV6-5 and TRBJ2-7; 12 positions agree with TRBD2. CDR1 MNHEY and CDR2 SVGAGI come from the germline V gene. The CDR3 covers 17 residues. The J segment lost 2 bases and the V segment lost 3 bases, leaving 8 bases of the junction unmatched. The CDR3: CASSYLPSGGATYEQYF. In nucleotides, the CDR3 is TGTGCCAGCAGTTATCTCCCTAGCGGGGGGGCCACCTACGAGCAGTACTTC.

This chain connects TRBV5-1 to TRBJ2-2, with 11 bases matching TRBD1. CDR1 and CDR2 from the germline V gene are SGHRS and YFSETQ. V lost 4 bases, J lost 4 bases, and 15 bases stayed unmatched. This CDR3 is 19 amino acids long. This chain's CDR3 is CASSPSWTGGKFGTGELFF. CDR3 nucleotides: TGCGCCAGCAGCCCTTCGTGGACAGGGGGCAAGTTTGGCACCGGGGAGCTGTTTTTT.

The chain recombines TRBV6-1 with TRBJ2-7; D not resolved. V shed 4 bases and J shed 0 bases, with 4 bases lying between them. The CDR3 length is 12 residues. From germline, CDR1 is MNHNS and CDR2 SASEGT. The CDR3 DNA sequence: TGTGCCAGCAGTGCAAGCTCCTACGAGCAGTACTTC. Its protein is CASSASSYEQYF.

The chain links TRBV2 to TRBJ1-1, with D unresolved. V lost 7 bases, J lost 2 bases, and 14 bases lay in between. The length of the CDR3 is 14 residues. Germline values: CDR1 SNHLY, CDR2 FYNNEI. In nucleotides, the CDR3 is TGTGCCAGCACCCAAGGTCAGACAAACACTGAAGCTTTCTTT. Amino acid sequence: CASTQGQTNTEAFF.

V usage is TRBV9 and J usage is TRBJ2-2, with D tentatively TRBD2 (6 bases). V was cut by 3 bases and J by 3 bases, with 24 bases left in between. The CDR3 loop spans 19 amino acids. The germline V gene has CDR1 SGDLS and CDR2 YYNGEE. The CDR3 nucleotides are TGTGCCAGCAGCGCGAATCCACTAGCCATGAGAGGCTACACCGGGGAGCTGTTTTTT. Translating gives CASSANPLAMRGYTGELFF.

This sequence joins TRBV9 and TRBJ2-6; 7 bases match TRBD1. Germline V lookup: CDR1 SGDLS, CDR2 YYNGEE. Trimming removed 2 bases from V and 1 base from J; junction bases left unmatched: 9. CDR3 length: 18 amino acids. The CDR3 sequence: CASSVAGTAQSGANVLTF. The CDR3 nucleotides are TGTGCCAGCAGCGTTGCCGGGACAGCCCAGTCTGGGGCCAACGTCCTGACTTTC.

The CDR3 is CASSPGGDTQYF. CDR3 DNA: TGTGCCAGCAGCCCGGGGGGAGATACGCAGTATTTT. J is TRBJ2-3 and V is TRBV7-2, with 7 nucleotides matching TRBD2. CDR3 length: 12 amino acids. V lost 5 bases, J lost 5 bases, and 1 base stayed unmatched. Looked up from germline, CDR1 is SGHTA and CDR2 is FQGNSA.

This clonotype was seen only once. J is TRBJ2-5 and V is TRBV7-8; D may be TRBD1 (6 bases). This CDR3 contains 15 residues. Between the trimmed V and J ends, which lost 3 bases and 4 bases, there was a span of 15 bases. The V gene's germline CDR1 is SGHVS and CDR2 FQNEAQ. This CDR3 is CASSFRLGGRETQYF. CDR3 DNA: TGTGCCAGCAGCTTTCGATTAGGGGGAAGAGAGACCCAGTACTTC.

Notes on this clonotype: A read error may account for a junction end that differs from germline. The rearrangement joins TRBV6-6 to TRBJ1-4; D uncertain. Germline CDR1 and CDR2: MNHNY and SVGAGI (reference sequence). The length of the CDR3 is 14 residues. The CDR3 DNA reads as TGTGCCAGCAGTCACTCGGCCGCGGAAGAAAAACTGTTTTTT. Its protein is CASSHSAAEEKLFF.

J is TRBJ2-7 and V is TRBV7-2, with 7 bases fitting TRBD1. The CDR3 loop spans 13 amino acids. Germline V gene data show CDR1 as SGHTA and CDR2 as FQGNSA. V was clipped by 5 bases and J by 3 bases; unmatched bases: 4. As DNA, the CDR3 is TGTGCCAGCAGCCCCTGGACAGGCTACGAGCAGTACTTC. As protein: CASSPWTGYEQYF.

This clonotype came up once. The chain employs TRBV7-2 and TRBJ1-1, with 8 bases identical to TRBD1. The CDR3 consists of 13 residues. The germline V gene has CDR1 SGHTA and CDR2 FQGNSA. V lost 5 bases to trimming and J lost 10 bases; unmatched junction nucleotides: 9. CDR3 in amino acids: CASSGTGGQGAFF. The CDR3, as DNA: TGTGCCAGCAGCGGGACGGGAGGACAGGGAGCTTTCTTT.

The rearrangement links TRBV20-1 to TRBJ1-5; D may be TRBD1 (6 bases). The CDR3 loop spans 15 amino acids. Trimming stripped 4 bases from V and 1 base from J, with 14 bases between. Germline CDR1 reads DFQATT; CDR2 reads SNEGSKA (reference sequence). This CDR3 is CSAIPQGRSNQPQHF. CDR3 DNA sequence: TGCAGTGCTATTCCGCAGGGGAGGAGCAATCAGCCCCAGCATTTT.

The rearrangement uses TRBV7-8 and TRBJ1-2; the D gene is possibly TRBD1 (5 bases). The CDR3 runs 18 residues. V was cut by 1 base and J by 3 bases, with 21 bases left in between. In germline, CDR1 is SGHVS, CDR2 FQNEAQ. The CDR3 sequence is CASSLVVRDAKGYYGYTF. CDR3 bases: TGTGCCAGCAGCTTAGTTGTTAGGGACGCCAAAGGTTACTATGGCTACACCTTC.

The chain uses TRBV2 and TRBJ1-1; 9 bases fit TRBD1. V was clipped by 4 bases and J by 5 bases; unmatched bases: 8. The CDR3 spans 15 residues. CDR1 and CDR2 (germline): SNHLY, FYNNEI. CDR3 loop: CASSVAGTGNTEAFF. The CDR3 nucleotides are TGTGCCAGCAGTGTAGCCGGGACAGGGAATACTGAAGCTTTCTTT.

The chain recombines TRBV19 with TRBJ2-2, with 7 bases that match TRBD2. Germline V CDR1 and CDR2: LNHDA, SQIVND (reference sequence). Germline trimming cut 8 bases from V and 1 base from J; bases unmatched to any gene: 4. The CDR3 runs to 14 residues. The CDR3 DNA follows: TGTGCCAGTGGGACTACAGGGAACACCGGGGAGCTGTTTTTT. Protein: CASGTTGNTGELFF.

The chain joins TRBV6-5 to TRBJ2-7, with 7 bases matching TRBD1. The CDR3 loop spans 13 amino acids. With V trimmed by 6 bases and J by 2 bases, 4 bases remained unmatched. Germline CDR1 and CDR2: MNHEY and SVGAGI. CDR3 DNA: TGTGCCAGCAGGGGGGACAGAACCTACGAGCAGTACTTC. Translated, it gives CASRGDRTYEQYF.

The V gene is TRBV28, the J gene TRBJ1-5; the D is unclear. This CDR3 region has 16 residues. The germline V gene has CDR1 MDHEN and CDR2 SYDVKM. V was trimmed by 4 bases and J by 6 bases, leaving 19 bases between them. CDR3 sequence: CASSSLPRRRSQPQHF. In DNA form, the CDR3 reads TGTGCCAGCAGTTCCTTACCGAGACGGCGAAGTCAGCCCCAGCATTTT.

The CDR3 nucleotides are TGTGCCAGCGGGAGCGGGACCGGGGAGCTGTTTTTT. It encodes CASGSGTGELFF. The rearrangement joins TRBV10-3 to TRBJ2-2; TRBD2 agrees at 7 bases. The CDR3 runs to 12 residues. V trimming: 10 bases; J trimming: 5 bases; junction bases outside the gene matches: 4. The germline CDR1 and CDR2 sequences are ENHRY and SYGVKD.

The chain combines TRBV29-1 with TRBJ2-7; 10 bases agree with TRBD2. The CDR3 consists of 13 residues. CDR1 and CDR2 (germline): SQVTM, ANQGSEA. V lost 4 bases to trimming and J lost 6 bases; unmatched junction nucleotides: 6. The DNA of the CDR3 is TGCAGCGTTGGGGGGCTAGCGGGAGTCGAGCAGTACTTC. Its translation: CSVGGLAGVEQYF.